Each of the 27 T cell receptor beta chains below was sequenced from the same sample in a study of T cell responses to AZD1222 COVID-19 vaccine. Method: immunoSEQ multiplex PCR; TCRdb's copy keeps in-frame clones and lacks some. Among about 97,000 clones, around 88% were seen once, and the ten largest hold 7.5%. The sample was peripheral blood, taken on day 0 of AZD1222 vaccination. The receptor source for this set is an adult in good health.

This chain uses TRBV10-3 with TRBJ1-2, with TRBD1 identical over 8 bases. V shed 5 bases, J shed 1 base, and the junction held 3 bases outside the gene matches. This CDR3 spans 14 amino acids. CDR1 is ENHRY and CDR2 is SYGVKD in the germline V gene. The CDR3 loop is CAISSGQGNYGYTF. The CDR3 region has the DNA TGTGCCATCAGTTCCGGACAGGGTAACTATGGCTACACCTTC.

The chain employs TRBV7-2 and TRBJ2-7, with a possible D match to TRBD1 (6 bases). The CDR3 contains 17 residues. V lost 1 base to trimming and J lost 7 bases, with 23 bases between them. Germline-derived CDR1 and CDR2 are SGHTA and FQGNSA. The CDR3 is CASSLDAGTRLLREQYF. The CDR3 coding sequence is TGTGCCAGCAGCTTAGATGCCGGGACAAGGCTGTTACGAGAGCAGTACTTC.

The chain carries TRBV27 and TRBJ1-3, with D perhaps TRBD1 (6 bases). The germline gives CDR1 MNHEY, CDR2 SMNVEV (reference sequence). This CDR3 has 15 residues. Trimming took 5 bases from V and 3 from J, leaving 14 bases between them. The CDR3 reads CASSIQGIGGNTIYF. The CDR3 DNA reads TGTGCCAGCAGTATACAGGGAATCGGTGGAAACACCATATATTTT.

The rearrangement links TRBV9 to TRBJ2-7; D is undetermined. The ends were cut back, 0 bases at V and 0 bases at J, with 7 bases in the middle. CDR1 is SGDLS and CDR2 is YYNGEE in the germline V gene. CDR3 length: 14 amino acids. The CDR3 sequence is CASSVEANSYEQYF. CDR3 DNA sequence: TGTGCCAGCAGCGTAGAGGCCAACTCCTACGAGCAGTACTTC.

The chain couples TRBV30 to TRBJ2-2; 7 nucleotides line up with TRBD2. Germline values: CDR1 GTSNPN, CDR2 SVGIG (reference sequence). With V trimmed by 4 bases and J by 7 bases, 6 bases remained unmatched. The CDR3 has 13 residues. CDR3 region: CAWNPAGVGELFF. The CDR3, as DNA: TGTGCCTGGAATCCGGCGGGGGTCGGGGAGCTGTTTTTT.

The chain has TRBV6-2 or TRBV6-3 and TRBJ2-2; the D gene is possibly TRBD1 (6 bases). Germline V CDR1 and CDR2: MNHEY, SVGEGT. The CDR3 is 14 amino acids. Trimming shortened V by 2 bases and J by 4 bases, and 8 bases separated the two germline ends. Written as DNA, the CDR3 is TGTGCCAGCAGTTACACAGGGCCCACCGGGGAGCTGTTTTTT. Translating it yields CASSYTGPTGELFF.

The chain is built from TRBV21-1 and TRBJ1-2. TRBV21-1 is a pseudogene locus. The CDR3 runs 15 residues. For the CDR3, the DNA is TGTGCCAGCAGCAAAGTGAGCCCCACCCTCTATGGCTACACCTTC. Translating gives CASSKVSPTLYGYTF.

The chain carries TRBV28 and TRBJ2-7; D may be TRBD1 (6 bases). The CDR3 totals 12 residues. CDR1 is MDHEN, CDR2 SYDVKM, per germline. The V and J ends lost 6 bases and 9 bases respectively, with 15 bases between them. CDR3 amino acids: CASRHDRSRQYF. The CDR3 DNA is TGTGCCAGCAGGCATGACAGGTCGCGGCAGTACTTC. Using reference TRBV28 and TRBJ2-7 for the parts outside the CDR3, the full variable domain is DVKVTQSSRYLVKRTGEKVFLECVQDMDHENMFWYRQDPGLGLRLIYFSYDVKMKEKGDIPEGYSVSREKKERFSLILESASTNQTSMYLCASRHDRSRQYFGPGTRLTVT.

This chain links TRBV3-1 (or the pseudogene TRBV3-2) with TRBJ1-1; no clear D gene. CDR3 length: 14 amino acids. Per the germline V gene, CDR1 is LGHDT and CDR2 is YNNKEL (reference sequence). V was cut by 2 bases and J by 4 bases, with 11 bases left in between. The CDR3 reads CASSQPGPATEAFF. CDR3 DNA sequence: TGTGCCAGCAGCCAACCCGGACCCGCCACTGAAGCTTTCTTT.

V and J are TRBV7-2 and TRBJ2-7; D not resolved. Deletions cut 5 bases from V and 6 bases from J, with 11 bases between. Per the germline V gene, CDR1 is SGHTA and CDR2 is FQGNSA. This CDR3 is 12 amino acids long. CDR3 loop: CASSRERSEQYF. As DNA, the CDR3 is TGTGCCAGCAGCCGTGAACGGTCCGAGCAGTACTTC.

Only one count was recorded for this clone. This chain uses TRBV7-2 with TRBJ1-6; the D is unclear. Germline V gives CDR1 SGHTA, CDR2 FQGNSA. Trimming removed 3 bases from V and 7 bases from J, with 7 bases in between. The CDR3 has 13 residues. CDR3 DNA sequence: TGTGCCAGCAGCTTCGCGCGGAATTCACCCCTCCACTTT. Amino acid sequence: CASSFARNSPLHF.

V usage is TRBV9 and J usage is TRBJ2-1; TRBD1 agrees at 11 bases. Losses at the gene ends were 3 bases for V and 6 bases for J; bases not matched to a gene: 8. The CDR3 is 16 amino acids. From germline, CDR1 is SGDLS and CDR2 YYNGEE. The CDR3 protein is CASSGAGTGGPNEQFF. The CDR3 coding sequence is TGTGCCAGCAGCGGGGCCGGGACAGGGGGTCCCAATGAGCAGTTCTTC.

V is TRBV5-5 and J is TRBJ2-2; 10 bases match TRBD2. This CDR3 comprises 16 residues. The trim removed 2 bases at V and 4 bases at J, leaving 5 bases unmatched. CDR1 is SGHKS and CDR2 is YYEKEE in the germline V gene (reference sequence). The CDR3 here is CASSFGTSVRTGELFF. For the CDR3, the DNA is TGTGCCAGCAGCTTCGGGACTAGCGTCCGCACCGGGGAGCTGTTTTTT.

V gene TRBV10-1 combines with J gene TRBJ1-6; 9 bases are a match to TRBD1. The trim removed 0 bases at V and 7 bases at J, leaving 22 bases unmatched. The CDR3 covers 22 residues. Looked up from germline, CDR1 is WNHNN and CDR2 is SYGVQD (reference sequence). The DNA of the CDR3 is TGCGCCAGCAGTGAGTCGCCAGTCCCGGACAGGGGCTTCAAGGGGCGGAATTCACCCCTCCACTTT. It encodes CASSESPVPDRGFKGRNSPLHF.

CDR3 amino acids: CASSPRRYEQYF. In DNA form, the CDR3 reads TGTGCCAGCAGCCCCCGCAGATACGAGCAGTACTTC. This rearrangement joins TRBV14 to TRBJ2-7; no clear D. V lost 4 bases to trimming and J lost 4 bases, with 8 bases between them. The germline gives CDR1 SGHDN, CDR2 FVKESK. This CDR3 is built from 12 residues. The complete variable domain, with remaining parts taken from reference TRBV14 and TRBJ2-7, reads EAGVTQFPSHSVIEKGQTVTLRCDPISGHDNLYWYRRVMGKEIKFLLHFVKESKQDESGMPNNRFLAERTGGTYSTLKVQPAELEDSGVYFCASSPRRYEQYFGPGTRLTVT.

The chain links TRBV6-1 to TRBJ1-1, with D tentatively TRBD1 (6 bases). V gave up 2 bases and J gave up 7 bases, with 20 bases separating them. The CDR3 loop spans 16 amino acids. The germline V gene has CDR1 MNHNS and CDR2 SASEGT. CDR3 DNA: TGTGCCAGCAGTGAAAGATGGGGCAGGGGAGGCGGTGAAGCTTTCTTT. Protein product: CASSERWGRGGGEAFF.

The chain links TRBV5-8 to TRBJ2-5, with 8 bases lining up with TRBD1. The junction had 5 bases not matched to a gene; V was cut back by 0 bases and J by 4 bases. The germline V gene encodes CDR1 SGHTS and CDR2 YDEGEE. This CDR3 has 15 amino acids. The CDR3 spells CASSLGTGSGETQYF. The CDR3 region has the DNA TGTGCCAGCAGCTTGGGGACAGGGTCAGGAGAGACCCAGTACTTC.

The chain has TRBV13 and TRBJ2-1; D call uncertain. Trimming removed 1 base at V and 8 bases at J, with 6 bases between. This CDR3 has 12 amino acids. The germline CDR1 and CDR2 sequences are PRHDT and FYEKMQ (reference sequence). The CDR3 DNA reads TGTGCCAGCAGCTTAGTTAGGGATGAGCAGTTCTTC. The encoded protein is CASSLVRDEQFF.

This rearrangement joins TRBV27 to TRBJ1-2; D is possibly TRBD1 (6 bases). The CDR3 loop spans 16 amino acids. Deletions cut 3 bases from V and 3 bases from J, with 17 bases between. The V gene's germline CDR1 is MNHEY and CDR2 SMNVEV (reference sequence). The CDR3 protein is CASSFLGNEGDYGYTF. CDR3 nucleotide sequence: TGTGCCAGCAGTTTCTTGGGGAATGAGGGGGACTATGGCTACACCTTC.

This clone was seen only once. The chain employs TRBV3-1 (or the pseudogene TRBV3-2) and TRBJ1-1; 7 nucleotides match TRBD1. The CDR3 contains 17 residues. The ends lost 3 bases at V and 0 bases at J; junction bases unmatched: 10. The germline V gene encodes CDR1 LGHDT and CDR2 YNNKEL (reference sequence). The CDR3 coding sequence is TGTGCCAGCAGCCAGGCGCAGGGGGGGACGATGAACACTGAAGCTTTCTTT. This encodes CASSQAQGGTMNTEAFF.

V is TRBV5-1 and J is TRBJ2-1; 10 bases map to TRBD2. The CDR3 runs 14 residues. The junction had 4 bases not matched to a gene; V was cut back by 0 bases and J by 10 bases. CDR1 SGHRS and CDR2 YFSETQ come from the germline V gene. The CDR3 loop is CASSLVLAGVEQFF. The CDR3 bases are TGCGCCAGCAGCTTGGTTCTAGCGGGAGTCGAGCAGTTCTTC. The entire variable domain, with the rest obtained from reference TRBV5-1 and TRBJ2-1, is as follows: KAGVTQTPRYLIKTRGQQVTLSCSPISGHRSVSWYQQTPGQGLQFLFEYFSETQRNKGNFPGRFSGRQFSNSRSEMNVSTLELGDSALYLCASSLVLAGVEQFFGPGTRLTVL.

The V and J genes are TRBV6-6 and TRBJ1-2; TRBD1 agrees at 7 bases. Trimming removed 4 bases from V and 8 bases from J; junction bases left unmatched: 13. Germline CDR1 is MNHNY and CDR2 is SVGAGI (reference sequence). The CDR3 length is 15 residues. The CDR3 is CASSFRQGETRGYTF. In DNA, the CDR3 is TGTGCCAGCAGTTTTCGACAGGGAGAGACGAGGGGCTACACCTTC.

The rearrangement joins TRBV6-2 or TRBV6-3 to TRBJ2-1; D could derive from TRBD1 or TRBD2 (5 bases each). Germline assignment: CDR1 MNHEY and CDR2 SVGEGT. The V and J ends lost 1 base and 7 bases respectively, with 5 bases between them. The CDR3 covers 12 residues. The CDR3 coding sequence is TGTGCCAGCAGTTACTGGGGGAATGAGCAGTTCTTC. Its protein is CASSYWGNEQFF.

The gene calls are TRBV7-9 and TRBJ2-1; D remains unclear. Trimming took 5 bases from V and 8 from J, leaving 10 bases between them. Germline assignment: CDR1 SEHNR and CDR2 FQNEAQ (reference sequence). This CDR3 is built from 12 residues. CDR3: CASSIQLDEQFF. For the CDR3, the DNA is TGTGCCAGCAGCATTCAACTGGATGAGCAGTTCTTC.

Concerning this clone: The same CDR3 is also encoded by other DNA sequences in this sample. The chain couples TRBV4-2 to TRBJ2-1; the match to TRBD2 covers 7 bases. The CDR3 contains 13 residues. The germline CDR1 and CDR2 sequences are LGHNA and YNFKEQ. J was trimmed by 2 bases and V by 8 bases; bases with no gene match: 3. CDR3 residues: CASSSGPYNEQFF. CDR3 in DNA: TGTGCCAGCTCTAGCGGCCCCTACAATGAGCAGTTCTTC.

Only one count was recorded for this clone. CDR3 region: CASSSTTGGNSPLHF. The CDR3 region has the DNA TGCGCCAGCAGCTCGACGACAGGGGGAAATTCACCCCTCCACTTT. The V and J genes are TRBV5-1 and TRBJ1-6; 9 bases are shared with TRBD1. CDR1 and CDR2 (germline): SGHRS, YFSETQ. This CDR3 is 15 amino acids long. Trimming took 3 bases from V and 7 from J; bases not matched to a gene: 5.

The chain joins TRBV18 to TRBJ2-5; either TRBD1 or TRBD2 may supply D (5 bases each). V was shortened by 4 bases and J by 1 base, with 16 bases between the two germline ends. This CDR3 is 16 amino acids long. Germline V gives CDR1 KGHSH, CDR2 LQKENI. CDR3 amino acids: CASSRTGPKIQETQYF. The CDR3 nucleotides read TGTGCCAGCTCACGGACGGGACCAAAGATCCAAGAGACCCAGTACTTC.